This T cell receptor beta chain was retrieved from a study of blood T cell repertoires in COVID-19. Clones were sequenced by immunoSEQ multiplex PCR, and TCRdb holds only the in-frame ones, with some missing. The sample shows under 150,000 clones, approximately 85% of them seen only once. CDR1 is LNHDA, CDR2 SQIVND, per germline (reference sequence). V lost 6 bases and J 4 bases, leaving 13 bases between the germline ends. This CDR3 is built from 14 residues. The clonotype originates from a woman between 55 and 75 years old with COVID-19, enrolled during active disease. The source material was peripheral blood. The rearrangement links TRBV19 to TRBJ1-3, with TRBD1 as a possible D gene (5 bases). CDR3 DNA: TGTGCCAGTAGGCCGGGGGTGACGGGAAACACCATATATTTT. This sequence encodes CASRPGVTGNTIYF.